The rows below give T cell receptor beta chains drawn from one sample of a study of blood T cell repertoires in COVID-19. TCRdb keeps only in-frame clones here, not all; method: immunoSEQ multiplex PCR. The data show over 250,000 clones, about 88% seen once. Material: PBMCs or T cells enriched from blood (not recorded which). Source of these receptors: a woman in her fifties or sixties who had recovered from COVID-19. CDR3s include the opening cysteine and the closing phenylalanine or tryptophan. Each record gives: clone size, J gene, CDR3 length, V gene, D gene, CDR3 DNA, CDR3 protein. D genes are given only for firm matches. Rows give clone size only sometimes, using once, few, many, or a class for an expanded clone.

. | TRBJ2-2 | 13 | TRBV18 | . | TGTGCCAGCTCACCAACGAACGGCGGGGAGCTGTTTTTT | CASSPTNGGELFF
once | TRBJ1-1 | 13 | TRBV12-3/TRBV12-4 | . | TGTGCCAGCAGTCCTGCCCTGGGCTCTGAAGCTTTCTTT | CASSPALGSEAFF
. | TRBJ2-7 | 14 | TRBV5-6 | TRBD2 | TGTGCCAGCAGCGATGCGGGGGGTTTGGTCGAGCAGTACTTC | CASSDAGGLVEQYF
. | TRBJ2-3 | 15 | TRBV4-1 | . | TGCGCCAGCAGCCAAGACCTGGGGACTCAGGGTACGCAGTATTTT | CASSQDLGTQGTQYF
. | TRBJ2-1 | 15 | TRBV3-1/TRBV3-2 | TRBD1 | TGTGCCAGCAGCCAAGAGGAAAGGGGGCTCCATGAGCAGTTCTTC | CASSQEERGLHEQFF
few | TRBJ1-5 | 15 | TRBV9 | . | TGTGCCAGCAGCGCCTCGGACAATAGCAATCAGCCCCAGCATTTT | CASSASDNSNQPQHF
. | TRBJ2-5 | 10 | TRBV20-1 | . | TGCAGTGCTAGAGCTCAGACCCAGTACTTC | CSARAQTQYF
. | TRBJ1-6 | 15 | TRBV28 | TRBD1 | TGTGCCAGCAGAGAATGGACAGGGGGCGATTCACCCCTCCACTTT | CASREWTGGDSPLHF
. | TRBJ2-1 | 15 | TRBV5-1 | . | TGCGCCAGCAGCTTGTTCGGTCTAGGGGGGGATGAGCAGTTCTTC | CASSLFGLGGDEQFF
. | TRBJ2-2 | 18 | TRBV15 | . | TGTGCCACCAGCAGAGCCCTTTCTCGAGGGAGCGGCACCGGGGAGCTGTTTTTT | CATSRALSRGSGTGELFF